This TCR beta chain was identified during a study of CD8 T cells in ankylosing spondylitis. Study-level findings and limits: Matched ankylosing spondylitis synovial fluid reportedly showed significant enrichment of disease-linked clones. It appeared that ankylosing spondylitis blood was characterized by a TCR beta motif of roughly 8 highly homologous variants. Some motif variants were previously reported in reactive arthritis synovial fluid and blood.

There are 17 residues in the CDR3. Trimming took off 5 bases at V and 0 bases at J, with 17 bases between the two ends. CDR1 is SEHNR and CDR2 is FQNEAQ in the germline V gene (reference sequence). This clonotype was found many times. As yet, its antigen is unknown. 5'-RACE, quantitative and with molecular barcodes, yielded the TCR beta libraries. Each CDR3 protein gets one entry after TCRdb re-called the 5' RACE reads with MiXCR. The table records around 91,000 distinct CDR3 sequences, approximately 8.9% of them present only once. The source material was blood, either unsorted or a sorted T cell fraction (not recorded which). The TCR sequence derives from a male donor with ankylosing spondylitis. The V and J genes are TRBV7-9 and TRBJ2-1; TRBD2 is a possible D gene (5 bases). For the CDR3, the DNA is TGTGCCAGCAGCGCGATGACGGGAAGCAGCTCCTACAATGAGCAGTTCTTC. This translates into CASSAMTGSSSYNEQFF. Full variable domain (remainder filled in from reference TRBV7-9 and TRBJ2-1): DTGVSQNPRHKITKRGQNVTFRCDPISEHNRLYWYRQTLGQGPEFLTYFQNEAQLEKSRLLSDRFSAERPKGSFSTLEIQRTEQGDSAMYLCASSAMTGSSSYNEQFFGPGTRLTVL.